These 7 T cell receptor beta chains came from one sample sequenced in a study of CD8+ T cells in alopecia areata. Treatment defined: oral pan-JAK inhibitor, 5-10 mg twice daily. Extraction and reverse transcription of RNA yielded cDNA as the sequencing template. The repertoire was sequenced with immunoSEQ multiplex PCR; TCRdb's copy has only in-frame clones and lacks some. This repertoire shows hundreds of thousands of clones, 66% found once; its top ten account for 1.2%. Here the sequenced sample was CD4+ T cells sorted from blood, taken between weeks 43 and 45, from a patient treated with tofacitinib. These receptors came from a human donor with alopecia areata.

V is TRBV29-1 and J is TRBJ1-1; 7 bases are shared with TRBD1. The V segment lost 7 bases and the J segment 1 base; nucleotides outside the gene matches: 12. Germline V CDR1 and CDR2: SQVTM, ANQGSEA. The CDR3 covers 15 residues. CDR3 region: CSAQVAGTANTEAFF. CDR3 nucleotides: TGCAGCGCCCAAGTTGCCGGGACAGCGAACACTGAAGCTTTCTTT.

The gene calls are TRBV2 and TRBJ1-1; D call uncertain. Germline-derived CDR1 and CDR2 are SNHLY and FYNNEI. The CDR3 runs 13 residues. V was shortened by 3 bases and J by 7 bases, with 12 bases between the two germline ends. The CDR3, as DNA: TGTGCCAGCAGTGACCCAATAGCTTTTGAAGCTTTCTTT. This sequence encodes CASSDPIAFEAFF.

The CDR3 DNA reads as TGTGCCACCAGCAGAGATCTGTCCCTTACAGATACGCAGTATTTT. It translates to CATSRDLSLTDTQYF. The genes are TRBV15 and TRBJ2-3; D is undetermined. The V gene's germline CDR1 is LNHNV and CDR2 YYDKDF (reference sequence). The CDR3 consists of 15 residues. Deletions cut 0 bases from V and 3 bases from J, with 10 bases between.

V gene TRBV29-1 combines with J gene TRBJ2-1; D remains ambiguous. The CDR3 extends over 11 amino acids. Germline V gene data show CDR1 as SQVTM and CDR2 as ANQGSEA. V lost 0 bases and J 15 bases, leaving 12 bases between the germline ends. As DNA, the CDR3 is TGCAGCGTTGAAGATTTTGGATTTGGGTTCTTC. Its translation is CSVEDFGFGFF.

The chain has TRBV7-2 and TRBJ1-1; D remains ambiguous. CDR3 length: 14 residues. V dropped 3 bases and J dropped 1 base, with 9 bases sitting between them. Germline loops: CDR1 SGHTA, CDR2 FQGNSA. The CDR3 spells CASSFVLANTEAFF. CDR3 DNA sequence: TGTGCCAGCAGCTTTGTCTTGGCGAACACTGAAGCTTTCTTT.

This clone has just a few counts. The chain carries TRBV5-1 and TRBJ2-1; TRBD1 matches at 11 bases. The germline V gene has CDR1 SGHRS and CDR2 YFSETQ. V was pared by 8 bases and J by 9 bases, with 10 bases of the junction left unmatched. This CDR3 comprises 14 residues. The CDR3 coding sequence is TGCGCCAGTACCGGACAGGGGGCGTATAGTGAGCAGTTCTTC. It encodes CASTGQGAYSEQFF.

This clone was seen more than once but under ten times. The chain is built from TRBV29-1 and TRBJ1-2; TRBD1 agrees at 9 bases. Looked up from germline, CDR1 is SQVTM and CDR2 is ANQGSEA. There are 19 residues in the CDR3. V lost 7 bases, J lost 6 bases, and 27 bases stayed unmatched. This chain's CDR3 is CSASPQMGGQGSIVDGYTF. The CDR3 DNA reads TGCAGCGCATCTCCGCAAATGGGGGGACAGGGCTCGATAGTGGATGGCTACACCTTC.